A selection of T cell receptor beta chains follows, all from one sample in a study of T cell responses to AZD1222 COVID-19 vaccine. Repertoires were generated with immunoSEQ multiplex PCR, while TCRdb's copy carries only in-frame clones and drops some. The sample includes about 130,000 clones, 90% of them seen just once. Sequencing was performed on peripheral blood, taken on day 0 of MenACWY control vaccination. The receptors come from an adult in good health. Both conserved end residues are part of each CDR3. The order of the fields is D gene, J gene, clone size, V gene, CDR3 DNA, CDR3 protein. D genes are given only for firm matches. Clone size is stated in some rows and not others, as once, few, many or a class when expanded.

d_gene: .; j_gene: TRBJ1-6; abundance: .; v_gene: TRBV7-9; CDR3nt: TGTGCCAGCAGTCTTAGTCCCATTTCACCCCTCCACTTT; CDR3aa: CASSLSPISPLHF
d_gene: TRBD2; j_gene: TRBJ2-1; abundance: .; v_gene: TRBV19; CDR3nt: TGTGCCAGTAGTATCTCGGGGGGGCTCTACAATGAGCAGTTCTTC; CDR3aa: CASSISGGLYNEQFF
d_gene: .; j_gene: TRBJ2-2; abundance: .; v_gene: TRBV27; CDR3nt: TGTGCCAGCAGTTTAGGGAACACCGGGGAGCTGTTTTTT; CDR3aa: CASSLGNTGELFF
d_gene: TRBD2; j_gene: TRBJ2-1; abundance: .; v_gene: TRBV7-6; CDR3nt: TGTGCCAGCAGCTTTGCTAGCGGGGTCGAGCAGTTCTTC; CDR3aa: CASSFASGVEQFF
d_gene: .; j_gene: TRBJ1-2; abundance: .; v_gene: TRBV5-6; CDR3nt: TGTGCCAGCAGCTTGGCGTCAGGGCTTCAGGGCTACACCTTC; CDR3aa: CASSLASGLQGYTF
d_gene: TRBD2; j_gene: TRBJ2-1; abundance: .; v_gene: TRBV6-5; CDR3nt: TGTGCCAGCACCCACCGGGAGGTTTACAATGAGCAGTTCTTC; CDR3aa: CASTHREVYNEQFF
d_gene: .; j_gene: TRBJ2-3; abundance: .; v_gene: TRBV2; CDR3nt: TGTGCCAGCAGTGCTCAAGGTACCACAGATACGCAGTATTTT; CDR3aa: CASSAQGTTDTQYF
d_gene: .; j_gene: TRBJ2-6; abundance: once; v_gene: TRBV27; CDR3nt: TGTGCCAGCAGTTTATATCAGGGTCCGGTCGGGGCCAACGTCCTGACTTTC; CDR3aa: CASSLYQGPVGANVLTF
d_gene: TRBD1; j_gene: TRBJ1-2; abundance: few; v_gene: TRBV4-1; CDR3nt: TGCGCCAGCAGCCAAGATCCAGGGGGCGGAGATGGCTACACCTTC; CDR3aa: CASSQDPGGGDGYTF
d_gene: TRBD2; j_gene: TRBJ2-3; abundance: .; v_gene: TRBV4-2; CDR3nt: TGTGCCAGCAGCCGGACTAGCGGGGGAGCAGATACGCAGTATTTT; CDR3aa: CASSRTSGGADTQYF
d_gene: .; j_gene: TRBJ2-7; abundance: .; v_gene: TRBV27; CDR3nt: TGTGCCTCTGGGGGCCGCGCTATACCCTACGAGCAGTACTTC; CDR3aa: CASGGRAIPYEQYF
d_gene: .; j_gene: TRBJ1-4; abundance: .; v_gene: TRBV18; CDR3nt: TGTGCCAGCTCACCACAGAGAGGCCCCGATGAAAAACTGTTTTTT; CDR3aa: CASSPQRGPDEKLFF
d_gene: .; j_gene: TRBJ1-5; abundance: .; v_gene: TRBV28; CDR3nt: TGTGCCAGCAGACGGGGGGCAGGCAATCAGCCCCAGCATTTT; CDR3aa: CASRRGAGNQPQHF
d_gene: .; j_gene: TRBJ2-5; abundance: .; v_gene: TRBV15; CDR3nt: TGTGCCACCAGCAGAGATGGGTTGAGGGCCTCGGAAACCCAGTACTTC; CDR3aa: CATSRDGLRASETQYF